This passage covers 21 T cell receptor beta chains from one sample sequenced in a study of T cells expressing NK-cell markers (dated by TCRdb to 2019 to 2021). Libraries were made using 5' RACE. The instrument was an Illumina HiSeq 2000. After TCRdb reprocessed the reads, each CDR3 protein sequence was kept as one row, without DNA. The sample table holds about 460,000 distinct CDR3 sequences. Roughly 1.4% of the sample rests with the top ten. What was sequenced was blood T cells: a sorted CD56 or NKG2C T cell subset, CD4+ or CD8+ T cells, or bulk PBMC T cells (not recorded which). Source of these receptors: a woman in her forties or fifties in good health. Donor details come from another sample of the same person, matched by shared clones.

The rearrangement uses TRBV7-9 and TRBJ2-1; TCRdb's D call, TRBD2, is unchecked because there is no DNA. This CDR3 contains 16 residues. The germline V gene has CDR1 SEHNR and CDR2 FQNEAQ (reference sequence). CDR3 amino acids: CASSLGRAGGRNEQFF.

The chain has TRBV12-3 or TRBV12-4 and TRBJ2-7; TCRdb selects TRBD2, and the lack of DNA leaves this call unchecked. The CDR3 contains 15 residues. The CDR3 loop reads CASSPPRTRSYEQYF.

This sequence joins TRBV10-3 and TRBJ2-2; as DNA is missing, the TRBD2 call by TCRdb cannot be tested. The CDR3 covers 17 residues. From germline, CDR1 is ENHRY and CDR2 SYGVKD. CDR3 loop: CAIRGTSGPPNTGELFF.

The chain links TRBV12-3 or TRBV12-4 to TRBJ2-3. The CDR3 has 14 residues. The CDR3 spells CASRRGSITDTQYF.

The gene calls are TRBV6-5 and TRBJ2-3. Germline V gives CDR1 MNHEY, CDR2 SVGAGI. The length of the CDR3 is 15 residues. The CDR3 here is CASSYSRDGSYTQYF.

V gene TRBV25-1 combines with J gene TRBJ2-5; the TRBD2 assignment by TCRdb is unverifiable without DNA. CDR1 MGHDK and CDR2 SYGVNS come from the germline V gene. The CDR3 runs 15 residues. The CDR3 loop reads CASSLAGDSQETQYF.

J is TRBJ2-7 and V is TRBV20-1; TCRdb gives TRBD2 as the D gene, but with no DNA this cannot be confirmed. CDR1 DFQATT and CDR2 SNEGSKA come from the germline V gene (reference sequence). This CDR3 has 17 residues. The CDR3 is CSATDGVAGGLTYEQYF.

The chain is built from TRBV10-3 and TRBJ2-6. This CDR3 comprises 17 residues. Germline V gene sequence: CDR1 ENHRY, CDR2 SYGVKD. The CDR3 here is CAISDSTRVSGANVLTF.

The chain combines TRBV25-1 with TRBJ2-7; TCRdb indicates TRBD2, and absent DNA this call remains unverified. The germline CDR1 and CDR2 sequences are MGHDK and SYGVNS. The CDR3 has 12 amino acids. The CDR3 sequence is CASSGLVHEQYF.

This rearrangement joins TRBV27 to TRBJ2-7; TCRdb calls TRBD1, which cannot be checked without DNA. Germline CDR1 and CDR2: MNHEY and SMNVEV (reference sequence). There are 15 residues in the CDR3. This chain's CDR3 is CASRPTQGAVYEQYF.

The chain recombines TRBV7-6 with TRBJ2-5; lacking DNA, the TRBD1 call made by TCRdb goes unchecked. The CDR3 sequence is 14 residues long. Germline V CDR1 and CDR2: SGHVS, FNYEAQ. CDR3: CASSSTALQETQYF.

The chain carries TRBV11-3 and TRBJ1-1; with no DNA, the TCRdb D assignment of TRBD1 cannot be verified. CDR1 and CDR2 from the germline V gene are SGHNT and YENEEA. The CDR3 contains 12 residues. CDR3: CATGGMNTEAFF. Full variable domain (rest looked up from reference TRBV11-3 and TRBJ1-1): EAGVVQSPRYKIIEKKQPVAFWCNPISGHNTLYWYLQNLGQGPELLIRYENEEAVDDSQLPKDRFSAERLKGVDSTLKIQPAELGDSAVYLCATGGMNTEAFFGQGTRLTVV.

The chain is built from TRBV5-1 and TRBJ2-5. The CDR3 is 15 residues long. From germline, CDR1 is SGHRS and CDR2 YFSETQ. The CDR3 is CASSLGSIPQETQYF.

The chain recombines TRBV6-8 with TRBJ1-4; TCRdb lists TRBD1, though no DNA is available to test this call. The CDR3 loop spans 19 amino acids. Germline V CDR1 and CDR2: MNHGY, SAAAGT. The CDR3 protein is CASSYFLRTGGFSNEKLFF.

V usage is TRBV6-5 and J usage is TRBJ2-1; the D gene TCRdb calls, TRBD1, cannot be checked with no DNA. This CDR3 spans 12 amino acids. Germline V gives CDR1 MNHEY, CDR2 SVGAGI. The CDR3: CASSLDRGQQFF.

The rearrangement uses TRBV11-3 and TRBJ2-2; TCRdb's D call of TRBD2 is untestable without DNA. This CDR3 contains 18 residues. Germline V gene sequence: CDR1 SGHNT, CDR2 YENEEA. CDR3 region: CASSLRGASGTNTGELFF.

J is TRBJ1-1 and V is TRBV24-1; there is no DNA to check the TCRdb D call of TRBD1. The CDR3 length is 14 residues. Per germline, CDR1 KGHDR and CDR2 SFDVKD. CDR3 loop: CATRGDSLNTEAFF.

Here the CDR3 reads CASSPEGNLYGYTF. This rearrangement joins TRBV18 to TRBJ1-2; TCRdb lists TRBD1, though no DNA is available to test this call. The CDR3 covers 14 residues. The V gene's germline CDR1 is KGHSH and CDR2 LQKENI.

V and J are TRBV20-1 and TRBJ2-7; absent DNA, TCRdb's TRBD2 call cannot be checked. CDR3 length: 17 residues. Germline values: CDR1 DFQATT, CDR2 SNEGSKA (reference sequence). The CDR3 region is CSARDSGLAGGIYEQYF.

The chain couples TRBV12-3 or TRBV12-4 to TRBJ1-1. The CDR3 loop spans 16 amino acids. The CDR3 region is CASAGGTPPRGTEAFF.

This chain connects TRBV25-1 to TRBJ2-2; TCRdb reports TRBD2, a call that lacks DNA to check it against. Germline V gene lookup returns CDR1 MGHDK and CDR2 SYGVNS. The CDR3 length is 19 residues. Here the CDR3 reads CASSRTGKTSGSVGGELFF. Full variable domain (outside the CDR3, taken from reference TRBV25-1 and TRBJ2-2): EADIYQTPRYLVIGTGKKITLECSQTMGHDKMYWYQQDPGMELHLIHYSYGVNSTEKGDLSSESTVSRIRTEHFPLTLESARPSHTSQYLCASSRTGKTSGSVGGELFFGEGSRLTVL.